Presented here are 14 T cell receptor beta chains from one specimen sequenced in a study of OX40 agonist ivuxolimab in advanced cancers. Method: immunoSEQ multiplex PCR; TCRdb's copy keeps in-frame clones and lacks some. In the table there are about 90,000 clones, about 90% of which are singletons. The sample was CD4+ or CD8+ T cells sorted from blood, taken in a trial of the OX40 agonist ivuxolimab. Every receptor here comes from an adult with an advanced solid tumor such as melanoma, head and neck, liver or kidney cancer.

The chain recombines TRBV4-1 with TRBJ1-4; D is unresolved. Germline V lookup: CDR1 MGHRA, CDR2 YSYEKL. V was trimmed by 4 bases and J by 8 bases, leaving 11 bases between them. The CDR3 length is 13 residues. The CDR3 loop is CASSLGSGEKLFF. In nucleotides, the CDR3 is TGCGCCAGCAGCCTTGGGAGCGGAGAAAAACTGTTTTTT.

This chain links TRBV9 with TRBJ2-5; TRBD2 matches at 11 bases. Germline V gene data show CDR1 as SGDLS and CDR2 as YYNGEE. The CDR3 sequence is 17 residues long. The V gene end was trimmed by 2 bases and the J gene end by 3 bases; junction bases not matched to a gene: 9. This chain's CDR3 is CASSVGVAGGPKETQYF. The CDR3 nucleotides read TGTGCCAGCAGCGTGGGAGTAGCGGGAGGGCCTAAAGAGACCCAGTACTTC.

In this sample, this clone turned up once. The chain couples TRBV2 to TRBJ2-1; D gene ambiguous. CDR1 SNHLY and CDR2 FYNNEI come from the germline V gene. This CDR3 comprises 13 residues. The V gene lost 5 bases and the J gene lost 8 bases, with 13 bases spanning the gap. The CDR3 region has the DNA TGTGCCAGCAGTTTGACTGCGTCTCATGAGCAGTTCTTC. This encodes CASSLTASHEQFF.

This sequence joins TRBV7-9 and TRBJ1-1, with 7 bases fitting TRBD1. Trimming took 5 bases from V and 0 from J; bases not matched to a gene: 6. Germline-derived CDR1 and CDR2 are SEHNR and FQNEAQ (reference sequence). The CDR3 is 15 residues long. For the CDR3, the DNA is TGTGCCAGCAGCGCTTCCGGGACAGTGAACACTGAAGCTTTCTTT. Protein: CASSASGTVNTEAFF.

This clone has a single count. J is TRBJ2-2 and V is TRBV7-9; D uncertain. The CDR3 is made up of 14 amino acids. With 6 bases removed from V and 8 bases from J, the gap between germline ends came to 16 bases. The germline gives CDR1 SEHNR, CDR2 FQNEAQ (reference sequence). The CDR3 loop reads CASRGVGPAGELFF. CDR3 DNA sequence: TGTGCCAGCAGGGGCGTGGGCCCGGCAGGGGAGCTGTTTTTT.

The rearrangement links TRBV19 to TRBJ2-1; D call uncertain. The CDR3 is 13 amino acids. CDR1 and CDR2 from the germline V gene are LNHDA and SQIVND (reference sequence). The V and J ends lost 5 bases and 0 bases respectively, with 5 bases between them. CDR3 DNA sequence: TGTGCCAGTAGTCGCGTCTCCTACAATGAGCAGTTCTTC. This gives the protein CASSRVSYNEQFF.

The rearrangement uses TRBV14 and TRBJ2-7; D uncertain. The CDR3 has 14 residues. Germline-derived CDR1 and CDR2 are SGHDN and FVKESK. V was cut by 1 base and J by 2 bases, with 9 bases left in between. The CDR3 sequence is CASSQGPGTYEQYF. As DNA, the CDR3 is TGTGCCAGCAGCCAAGGGCCAGGAACCTACGAGCAGTACTTC.

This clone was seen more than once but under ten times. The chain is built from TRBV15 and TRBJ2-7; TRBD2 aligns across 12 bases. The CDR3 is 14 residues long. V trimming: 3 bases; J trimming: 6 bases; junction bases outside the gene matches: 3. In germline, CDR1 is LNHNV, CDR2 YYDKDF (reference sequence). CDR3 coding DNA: TGTGCCACCAGCAGGACTAGCGGGAGTTTCGAGCAGTACTTC. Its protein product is CATSRTSGSFEQYF.

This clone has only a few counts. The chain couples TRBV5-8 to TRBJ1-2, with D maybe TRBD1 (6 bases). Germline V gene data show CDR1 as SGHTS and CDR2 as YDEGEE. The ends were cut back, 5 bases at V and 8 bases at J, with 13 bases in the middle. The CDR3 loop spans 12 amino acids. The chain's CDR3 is CASRQGFGGYTF. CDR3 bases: TGTGCCAGCAGACAGGGATTCGGGGGCTACACCTTC.

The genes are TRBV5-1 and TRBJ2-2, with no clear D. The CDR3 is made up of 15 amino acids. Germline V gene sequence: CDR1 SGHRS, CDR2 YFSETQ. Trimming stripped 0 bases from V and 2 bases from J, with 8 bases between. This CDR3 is CASSLVGENTGELFF. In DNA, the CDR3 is TGCGCCAGCAGCTTGGTTGGGGAAAACACCGGGGAGCTGTTTTTT. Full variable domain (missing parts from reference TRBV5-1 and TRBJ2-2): KAGVTQTPRYLIKTRGQQVTLSCSPISGHRSVSWYQQTPGQGLQFLFEYFSETQRNKGNFPGRFSGRQFSNSRSEMNVSTLELGDSALYLCASSLVGENTGELFFGEGSRLTVL.

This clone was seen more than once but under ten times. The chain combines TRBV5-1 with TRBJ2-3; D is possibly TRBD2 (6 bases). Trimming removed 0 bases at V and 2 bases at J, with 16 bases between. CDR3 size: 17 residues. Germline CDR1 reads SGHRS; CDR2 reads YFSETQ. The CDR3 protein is CASSLAVGGTSTDTQYF. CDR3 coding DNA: TGCGCCAGCAGCTTGGCAGTGGGCGGGACTTCCACAGATACGCAGTATTTT. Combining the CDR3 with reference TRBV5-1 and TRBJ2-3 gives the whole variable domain KAGVTQTPRYLIKTRGQQVTLSCSPISGHRSVSWYQQTPGQGLQFLFEYFSETQRNKGNFPGRFSGRQFSNSRSEMNVSTLELGDSALYLCASSLAVGGTSTDTQYFGPGTRLTVL.

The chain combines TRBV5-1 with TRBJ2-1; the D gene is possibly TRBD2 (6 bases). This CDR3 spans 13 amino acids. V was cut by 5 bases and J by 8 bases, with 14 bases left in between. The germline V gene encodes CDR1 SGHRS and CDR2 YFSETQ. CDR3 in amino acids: CASSNQGGHEQFF. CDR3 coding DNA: TGCGCCAGCAGTAACCAGGGAGGACATGAGCAGTTCTTC.

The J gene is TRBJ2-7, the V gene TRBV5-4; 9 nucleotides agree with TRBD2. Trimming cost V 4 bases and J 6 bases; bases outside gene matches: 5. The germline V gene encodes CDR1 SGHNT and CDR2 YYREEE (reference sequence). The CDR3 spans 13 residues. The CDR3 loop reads CASSTPREGEQYF. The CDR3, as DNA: TGTGCCAGCAGCACACCGCGGGAGGGCGAGCAGTACTTC.

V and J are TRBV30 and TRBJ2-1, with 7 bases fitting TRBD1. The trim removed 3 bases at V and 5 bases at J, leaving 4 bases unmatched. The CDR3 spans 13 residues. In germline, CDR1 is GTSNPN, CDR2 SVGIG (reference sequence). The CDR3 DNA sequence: TGTGCCTGGAGCTGGACAGGAGACAATGAGCAGTTCTTC. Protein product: CAWSWTGDNEQFF.